This TCR beta chain was captured in a study of blood T cell repertoires in COVID-19. In the study's own analysis: Nucleated cell number was recorded as an estimate derived from reference gene primer amplification. Some clones are missing from TCRdb's copy, which holds only in-frame ones; the method was immunoSEQ multiplex PCR. D and trimming come from the DNA, and the V and J calls and clone size come from that table. Of around 250,000 clones in the sample, over 75% were seen once. This CDR3 contains 19 residues. Trimming at V came to 6 bases and at J to 4 bases, leaving 20 bases not matched to a gene. CDR1 and CDR2 from the germline V gene are SNHLY and FYNNEI.

The source of this sequence is a man aged 25-45 years who had recovered from COVID-19. The specimen was peripheral blood. The chain has TRBV2 and TRBJ1-1; 10 bases are a match to TRBD1. CDR3 coding DNA: TGTGCCAGCAGCGGCCGTAGGACTGGACAGGGGGTCGCTAGCACTGAAGCTTTCTTT. Translation: CASSGRRTGQGVASTEAFF.